This T cell receptor beta chain appears in the sequencing data of a study of T cells in localized non-small cell lung cancer. Broader study findings: A median around 57 of the top 100 tumor clones appeared in adjacent lung. Overall survival was longer when the density of T cells in the blood was higher. Heterogeneity cannot be ruled out, as sequencing used one tumor region only. Compared with tumor, uninvolved adjacent lung displayed greater T cell clonality, ranking highest overall.

J lost 2 bases, V lost 0 bases, and 10 bases had no gene match. Germline V gene lookup returns CDR1 LGHNA and CDR2 YNFKEQ. This CDR3 is 18 amino acids long. About this clone: The antigen is not known.

Only in-frame clones appear in the TCRdb table, and some are missing; sequencing was by immunoSEQ multiplex PCR. The table shows under 8,000 clones, with about 94% occurring only once. The TCR sequence derives from a woman aged 35 to 70 with stage I lung adenocarcinoma. The chain employs TRBV4-2 and TRBJ2-3, with TRBD2 matching over 8 bases. This sample comprised peripheral blood, obtained before any cancer treatment. The CDR3 reads CASSQEIRLAGYTDTQYF. The CDR3 bases are TGTGCCAGCAGCCAAGAGATCAGGCTAGCGGGTTACACAGATACGCAGTATTTT.